These T cell receptor beta chains were read from a single sample in a study of cytomegalovirus exposure and HLA in healthy donors. Method: immunoSEQ multiplex PCR; TCRdb's copy keeps in-frame clones and lacks some. This table has about 190,000 clones, about 81% appearing once. The sample consisted of PBMCs. The origin of the receptors is a man aged 18 to 30 in good health and CMV-seronegative. The CDR3 runs from the conserved cysteine through the conserved F or W. The D gene is left open where the match is weak. Only part of the rows carry a size: once, few, many, or a class if the clone is expanded.

CDR3nt	CDR3aa	v_gene	j_gene	abundance	d_gene
TGTGCCAGCAGCCCTCGACAGGGTGGCTTGGGTGAGCAGTTCTTC	CASSPRQGGLGEQFF	TRBV7-2	TRBJ2-1	few	TRBD1
TGCAGCGCTGAGGGACAGCCGAACACTGAAGCTTTCTTT	CSAEGQPNTEAFF	TRBV29-1	TRBJ1-1	-	TRBD1
TGTGCCAGCAGTAGAGCTGCAACTAATGAAAAACTGTTTTTT	CASSRAATNEKLFF	TRBV28	TRBJ1-4	-	-
TGTGCCAGCAGCTTAACTGGGACAGGCTATGGCTACACCTTC	CASSLTGTGYGYTF	TRBV7-9	TRBJ1-2	-	TRBD1
TGTGCCAGCTCACCAAACGGGGGGAGCTCCACCGGGGAGCTGTTTTTT	CASSPNGGSSTGELFF	TRBV18	TRBJ2-2	-	TRBD2
TGTGCCAGCAGCTTAGTCTCGGAGTATGGAAAGACCCAGTACTTC	CASSLVSEYGKTQYF	TRBV7-2	TRBJ2-5	-	-
TGTGCCAGCTCATCTCTACAGGAGACCTACGAGCAGTACTTC	CASSSLQETYEQYF	TRBV18	TRBJ2-7	-	-
TGTGCCAGCAGCTTAGGTTCTAGCGCCTACGAGCAGTACTTC	CASSLGSSAYEQYF	TRBV7-2	TRBJ2-7	-	-
TGTGCCAGTAGAGTCGACAGTAGTCAGCCCCAGCATTTT	CASRVDSSQPQHF	TRBV28	TRBJ1-5	-	-
TGTGCCAGCAGCTTAGGATGGACAGAAGCTTTCTTT	CASSLGWTEAFF	TRBV7-9	TRBJ1-1	-	-
TGTGCCAGCGGACAGGGAGTGACAGATACGCAGTATTTT	CASGQGVTDTQYF	TRBV6-4	TRBJ2-3	few	TRBD1
TGTGCCAGCAGCTTGGTGCAGGGGTTGGGGACTGAAGCTTTCTTT	CASSLVQGLGTEAFF	TRBV5-4	TRBJ1-1	-	-
TGTGCCACCAGCAGAGATCGTACAGGGGGAGTCTCTGGGGCCAACGTCCTGACTTTC	CATSRDRTGGVSGANVLTF	TRBV15	TRBJ2-6	-	TRBD1
TGTGCCAGTACCACAAATGGGGACACTTCCACCGGGGAGCTGTTTTTT	CASTTNGDTSTGELFF	TRBV19	TRBJ2-2	few	-
TGTGCCAGCAGCTGGGGGGACCGGGGTGGCGGAAACACCATATATTTT	CASSWGDRGGGNTIYF	TRBV5-6	TRBJ1-3	-	-
TGTGCCAGCAGCTTCTTTTCACAGGGGAACTATGGCTACACCTTC	CASSFFSQGNYGYTF	TRBV5-5	TRBJ1-2	-	TRBD1
TGTGCCAGAAGCTTCACCGGGACAGTGGAGAATGAGCAGTTCTTC	CARSFTGTVENEQFF	TRBV7-5	TRBJ2-1	-	-
TGTGCCAGCAATGGGGCGCTAGCGGGATCCCCTGCCACAGATACGCAGTATTTT	CASNGALAGSPATDTQYF	TRBV21-1	TRBJ2-3	-	-
TGTGCCAGCAGCTTCGGTAGGACAGGGAAGTTTGGCACAGATACGCAGTATTTT	CASSFGRTGKFGTDTQYF	TRBV13	TRBJ2-3	-	TRBD1
TGCGCCAGCAGCTTAAAGCGGGGGGTGGGCGAGCAGTACTTC	CASSLKRGVGEQYF	TRBV5-1	TRBJ2-7	-	TRBD2
TGTGCCAGCAGCTTAGTTGGACAGGGTCGTAATGAGCAGTTCTTC	CASSLVGQGRNEQFF	TRBV7-9	TRBJ2-1	-	TRBD1
TGTGCCAGCAGGCCAGAGGTCTCTGGGGCCAACGTCCTGACTTTC	CASRPEVSGANVLTF	TRBV9	TRBJ2-6	few	-
TGTGCCAGCAGCGTAGAACCTCCGGGGGACAGGGGGCGCCGGACTGAAGCTTTCTTT	CASSVEPPGDRGRRTEAFF	TRBV9	TRBJ1-1	-	TRBD1
TGTGCCAGCAGCTTTAGGTCGCGGAATGAGCAGTTCTTC	CASSFRSRNEQFF	TRBV7-6	TRBJ2-1	-	-
TGTGCCAGTAGCCGGAGAACTGAAGCTTTCTTT	CASSRRTEAFF	TRBV19	TRBJ1-1	-	-
TGTGCCAGCAGTGCGTTCCCTATGGGGGCAGCTAATGAAAAACTGTTTTTT	CASSAFPMGAANEKLFF	TRBV6-1	TRBJ1-4	once	-
TGTGCCAGCAGCTCCCAAGGCGGGGGAAGGGATACGCAGTATTTT	CASSSQGGGRDTQYF	TRBV5-4	TRBJ2-3	-	TRBD2
TGTGCCAGCAGCTTTGAGGGCACAGATACGCAGTATTTT	CASSFEGTDTQYF	TRBV7-3	TRBJ2-3	-	-
TGTGCCAGCAGGTGGACTAGCGGCTACGAGCAGTACTTC	CASRWTSGYEQYF	TRBV27	TRBJ2-7	-	TRBD2
TGTGCCAGCAGCCAAGAACCGACTTACGGGCAGTACTTC	CASSQEPTYGQYF	TRBV4-2	TRBJ2-7	-	-
TGTGCCACCAGCACCGCGGGGGATACGCAGTATTTT	CATSTAGDTQYF	TRBV15	TRBJ2-3	-	-